Listed below are T cell receptor beta chains from one sample, sequenced in a study of T cells in tuberculosis. Profiling relied on immunoSEQ multiplex PCR, and the TCRdb table lists in-frame clones only, not all of them. The data show under 45,000 clones, with 85% to 95% seen just once and 2% to 2.5% held by the top ten. Sequenced material: PBMCs, taken at tuberculosis diagnosis. The receptors originated from an adult with tuberculosis. Each CDR3 is given with its conserved first and last residue. The order of the fields is clone size, J gene, V gene, D gene, CDR3 DNA, CDR3 protein. D genes are given only for firm matches. Not all rows give a size; the values are once, few, many and, for expanded clones, a class.

>once|TRBJ1-5|TRBV6-5|.
TGTGCCAGCAGAGCCCAGGGAGGTCAGCCCCAGCATTTT
CASRAQGGQPQHF
>.|TRBJ2-1|TRBV5-6|.
TGTGCCAGCAGCTTGATAGAATACAATGAGCAGTTCTTC
CASSLIEYNEQFF
>few|TRBJ1-1|TRBV19|.
TGTGCCAGTAGTATAAGGAGAACTGAAGCTTTCTTT
CASSIRRTEAFF
>.|TRBJ2-5|TRBV7-2|TRBD2
TGTGCCAGCAGCTCTAGTCCCGGGGCAGGGACTAGCGGGGCGAAGACCCAGTACTTC
CASSSSPGAGTSGAKTQYF
>.|TRBJ1-6|TRBV27|.
TGTGCCAGCGCCTCGTTCTCACAGGGACTAAATTCACCCCTCCACTTT
CASASFSQGLNSPLHF
>.|TRBJ2-3|TRBV27|TRBD2
TGTGCCAGCAGTAAAGGACTAGCGGGGGGGATCACAGATACGCAGTATTTT
CASSKGLAGGITDTQYF
>.|TRBJ2-7|TRBV4-3|TRBD2
TGCGCCAGCAGCCAAGGGACTAGCGGGGGCGGGATCTACGAGCAGTACTTC
CASSQGTSGGGIYEQYF
>once|TRBJ1-4|TRBV12-5|.
TGTGCTAGTCGGAGAGGAGAGGAAAAACTGTTTTTT
CASRRGEEKLFF
>.|TRBJ1-2|TRBV5-1|.
TGCGCCAGCAGCCGGAATGGGGGGTTGGACTATGGCTACACCTTC
CASSRNGGLDYGYTF
>.|TRBJ1-1|TRBV28|TRBD1
TGTGCCAGCATCTCGACAGGGGCTGCGACTGAAGCTTTCTTT
CASISTGAATEAFF
>.|TRBJ2-5|TRBV5-6|TRBD2
TGTGCCAGCAGCTTGGGACTAGCGGGGGGGCCTAGTGGCGAGACCCAGTACTTC
CASSLGLAGGPSGETQYF
>.|TRBJ1-3|TRBV4-3|TRBD1
TGCGCCAGCAGCCAAGACGGGACAGCTGGAAACACCATATATTTT
CASSQDGTAGNTIYF
>.|TRBJ1-1|TRBV19|.
TGTGCCAGTAGTATAGACCTCCCCGCGGGGGTGGCTGAAGCTTTCTTT
CASSIDLPAGVAEAFF
>.|TRBJ2-2|TRBV6-6|TRBD1
TGTGCCAGCAGGAGACAGGGGACGAACACCGGGGAGCTGTTTTTT
CASRRQGTNTGELFF
>.|TRBJ1-2|TRBV21-1|.
.
CASSKWGHGTGEIYGYTF
>.|TRBJ2-1|TRBV14|TRBD1
TGTGCCAGCAGCCAAGGAGTCGGGACAGGGAACAATGAGCAGTTCTTC
CASSQGVGTGNNEQFF
>.|TRBJ2-1|TRBV5-1|.
TGCGCCAGCAGCTTGGCCCTAGCCCCCAATGAGCAGTTCTTC
CASSLALAPNEQFF
>.|TRBJ1-3|TRBV11-2|.
TGTGCCAGCAGAACACCTGGGAGGGTTCCTGGAAACACCATATATTTT
CASRTPGRVPGNTIYF
>.|TRBJ2-5|TRBV30|TRBD1
TGTGCCTGGAGTGTAGAGGGGGCACTACAAGAGACCCAGTACTTC
CAWSVEGALQETQYF
>.|TRBJ2-5|TRBV30|TRBD2
TGTGCCTGGACCTGGACTAGCGGGGCGGAGACCCAGTACTTC
CAWTWTSGAETQYF
>.|TRBJ2-1|TRBV7-2|TRBD2
TGTGCCAGCAGCTTAGGATGGGCGGGGGATTACAATGAGCAGTTCTTC
CASSLGWAGDYNEQFF
>.|TRBJ1-4|TRBV10-2|.
TGCGCCACCCAGGGCCCGGCGGAAAAACTGTTTTTT
CATQGPAEKLFF
>.|TRBJ2-2|TRBV5-4|.
TGTGCCAGCAGCTTGACGGGGGGCGGCACCGGGGAGCTGTTTTTT
CASSLTGGGTGELFF
>.|TRBJ2-1|TRBV5-4|.
TGTGCCAGCAGCTTGGAAGCACCTTACAATGAGCAGTTCTTC
CASSLEAPYNEQFF
>.|TRBJ2-1|TRBV11-2|TRBD2
TGTGCCAGCAGCGTTACTAGCGGGGGGGCCTACAATGAGCAGTTCTTC
CASSVTSGGAYNEQFF
>.|TRBJ2-7|TRBV16|TRBD1
TGTGCCAGCACCACAATGACGGACAGGGGGTACGAGCAGTACTTC
CASTTMTDRGYEQYF
>.|TRBJ1-2|TRBV6-1|.
TGTGCCAGCAGTGTAGCCAGGGATGGCTACACCTTC
CASSVARDGYTF
>.|TRBJ2-5|TRBV14|TRBD2
TGTGCCAGCAGCCAGGGACTAGGGGAGACCCAGTACTTC
CASSQGLGETQYF
>.|TRBJ2-3|TRBV10-1|TRBD1
TGCGCCAGCAGTACTGGACAGGGGTGGGGAGATACGCAGTATTTT
CASSTGQGWGDTQYF
>.|TRBJ1-2|TRBV28|TRBD1
TGTGCCAGCAGTTTATGGACAGGGACCTATGGCTACACCTTC
CASSLWTGTYGYTF
>.|TRBJ1-1|TRBV9|.
TGTGCCAGCAGCCCCAGGATAAACACTGAAGCTTTCTTT
CASSPRINTEAFF
>.|TRBJ2-1|TRBV5-1|TRBD2
TGCGCCAGCAGCTTTACTAGCGGGGTGGGGAATGAGCAGTTCTTC
CASSFTSGVGNEQFF
>.|TRBJ2-2|TRBV6-5|TRBD1
TGTGCCAGCAGTTACCACAGGGGTCGTTACGGCGGGGAGCTGTTTTTT
CASSYHRGRYGGELFF
>.|TRBJ1-1|TRBV2|.
TGTGCCAGCAGTGAAGGTAGGGGAAGGAACACTGAAGCTTTCTTT
CASSEGRGRNTEAFF
>.|TRBJ2-3|TRBV7-2|TRBD2
TGTGCCAGCAGCTTAGAAGCGAGTAGCGGGGGACACTTGGATACGCAGTATTTT
CASSLEASSGGHLDTQYF